A single sample gave rise to the 13 T cell receptor beta chains below, sequenced in a study of blood T cells in healthy people across ages (dated by TCRdb to 2014 to 2015). Preparation of the library involved 5' RACE. Sequencing used an Illumina HiSeq 2500. A second PCR of roughly 7 to 11 cycles was performed with a sample-barcoded 5' primer and a J-beta primer mix. The raw public reads went through TCRdb reprocessing: fastp at Q25, MiXCR clone calling, in-frame beta chains kept. Every distinct CDR3 protein forms one entry, paired with its most common genes and DNA. The sample has under 1,000,000 distinct CDR3 sequences on record, about 36% of them singletons. The leading ten clones occupy roughly 13% of the sample. Sequences were obtained from blood. The receptors come from a young man in good health.

The chain joins TRBV12-3 or TRBV12-4 to TRBJ1-2; 9 bases are shared with TRBD1. CDR3 length: 16 residues. The junction had 13 bases not matched to a gene; V was cut back by 6 bases and J by 5 bases. This CDR3 reads CASSIRLTGGRYGYTF. The CDR3, as DNA: TGTGCCAGCAGCATACGGCTAACAGGGGGCCGGTATGGCTACACCTTC.

This clonotype has a handful of counts. The rearrangement uses TRBV6-6 and TRBJ1-1; no firm D call. The CDR3 is made up of 12 amino acids. The germline V gene encodes CDR1 MNHNY and CDR2 SVGAGI (reference sequence). V gave up 8 bases and J gave up 1 base, with 8 bases separating them. The CDR3 region has the DNA TGTGCCAGCGGTTGGGGGAACACTGAAGCTTTCTTT. This translates into CASGWGNTEAFF.

V is TRBV20-1 and J is TRBJ2-4, with D perhaps TRBD2 (5 bases). Germline CDR1 and CDR2: DFQATT and SNEGSKA (reference sequence). Trimming took off 1 base at V and 0 bases at J, with 10 bases between the two ends. CDR3 length equals 15 residues. CDR3 sequence reads: CSARVRGLAKNIQYF. The DNA of the CDR3 is TGCAGTGCTAGAGTTCGCGGACTAGCCAAAAACATTCAGTACTTC.

This clonotype was seen a few times. The chain carries TRBV9 and TRBJ1-1, with D perhaps TRBD1 (6 bases). Germline V CDR1 and CDR2: SGDLS, YYNGEE. The V end was cut by 0 bases, the J end by 7 bases, with 13 bases between. CDR3 length: 14 residues. DNA for the CDR3: TGTGCCAGCAGCGTAGTTGAGGGGGTAGATGAAGCTTTCTTT. Its protein product is CASSVVEGVDEAFF.

This clonotype came up a few times. The chain recombines TRBV5-1 with TRBJ2-1, with 7 bases matching TRBD1. Germline-derived CDR1 and CDR2 are SGHRS and YFSETQ. This CDR3 spans 15 amino acids. Trimming removed 0 bases from V and 4 bases from J; junction bases left unmatched: 4. The CDR3 DNA is TGCGCCAGCAGCTTGGTAGGGGACAGATACAATGAGCAGTTCTTC. It specifies CASSLVGDRYNEQFF. Combining the CDR3 with reference TRBV5-1 and TRBJ2-1 gives the whole variable domain KAGVTQTPRYLIKTRGQQVTLSCSPISGHRSVSWYQQTPGQGLQFLFEYFSETQRNKGNFPGRFSGRQFSNSRSEMNVSTLELGDSALYLCASSLVGDRYNEQFFGPGTRLTVL.

J is TRBJ2-1 and V is TRBV7-3; 7 bases agree with TRBD2. Germline CDR1 SGHTA, CDR2 FQGTGA. The V gene end was trimmed by 1 base and the J gene end by 4 bases; junction bases not matched to a gene: 4. The CDR3 consists of 15 residues. The CDR3 DNA reads TGTGCCAGCAGCTTAAGTGGGACTACTTACAATGAGCAGTTCTTC. It is translated as CASSLSGTTYNEQFF.

This clonotype has a count of ten or more. The chain has TRBV4-1 and TRBJ1-4; 11 bases align to TRBD1. V was pared by 2 bases and J by 6 bases, with 11 bases of the junction left unmatched. Germline V gene data show CDR1 as MGHRA and CDR2 as YSYEKL. The CDR3 is 18 residues long. In DNA, the CDR3 is TGCGCCAGCAGCCAACGGACAGGGGGCGCTTTGTTGTATGAAAAACTGTTTTTT. Amino acid sequence: CASSQRTGGALLYEKLFF.

There are a few counts of this clonotype. V usage is TRBV29-1 and J usage is TRBJ2-4, with 7 bases lining up with TRBD2. CDR3 length equals 20 residues. The germline V gene has CDR1 SQVTM and CDR2 ANQGSEA. Trimming took 4 bases from V and 0 from J; bases not matched to a gene: 21. The CDR3 spells CSVGFRQREEILLAKNIQYF. CDR3 coding DNA: TGCAGCGTTGGCTTTAGGCAGCGGGAAGAGATTCTTTTAGCCAAAAACATTCAGTACTTC. Based on the CDR3 plus reference TRBV29-1 and TRBJ2-4, the full variable domain is SAVISQKPSRDICQRGTSLTIQCQVDSQVTMMFWYRQQPGQSLTLIATANQGSEATYESGFVIDKFPISRPNLTFSTLTVSNMSPEDSSIYLCSVGFRQREEILLAKNIQYFGAGTRLSVL.

This rearrangement joins TRBV6-5 to TRBJ1-5, with D possibly TRBD1 on 5 matching bases. Germline V lookup: CDR1 MNHEY, CDR2 SVGAGI. This CDR3 is 13 amino acids long. The germline V and J ends were trimmed by 2 bases and 7 bases, with 9 bases remaining between them. CDR3 amino acids: CASSYGAEQPQHF. CDR3 sequence (DNA): TGTGCCAGCAGTTACGGGGCGGAACAGCCCCAGCATTTT.

In DNA, the CDR3 is TGCAGCCTTCACCCCGAGGGAGGGAGGAGAGAGACCCAGTACTTC. It yields the protein CSLHPEGGRRETQYF. This sequence joins TRBV20-1 and TRBJ2-5; 7 bases are a match to TRBD2. Germline lookup yields CDR1 DFQATT and CDR2 SNEGSKA (reference sequence). This CDR3 is 15 amino acids long.

This chain uses TRBV6-2 or TRBV6-3 with TRBJ1-5; D gene uncertain. CDR3 length: 19 amino acids. In germline, CDR1 is MNHEY, CDR2 SVGEGT. The V end lost 4 bases, the J end lost 0 bases, and 22 bases lay between the germline ends. The CDR3 here is CASSSGESVDRGSNQPQHF. The CDR3 nucleotides are TGTGCCAGCAGTTCTGGGGAGTCCGTGGACCGTGGTAGCAATCAGCCCCAGCATTTT.

The table lists this clonotype with many counts. The chain uses TRBV4-1 and TRBJ1-2, with TRBD1 matching over 7 bases. This CDR3 region has 14 residues. The germline V gene encodes CDR1 MGHRA and CDR2 YSYEKL. V lost 2 bases, J lost 6 bases, and 6 bases stayed unmatched. The CDR3 coding sequence is TGCGCCAGCAGCCAAACAGGGGTCCACCATGGCTACACCTTC. Protein sequence: CASSQTGVHHGYTF.

CDR3 sequence (DNA): TGTGCCAGCAGCGCCGGCGGGACACTTAGCACAGATACGCAGTATTTT. Translated: CASSAGGTLSTDTQYF. The rearrangement joins TRBV9 to TRBJ2-3; D may match TRBD1 or TRBD2 (6 bases each). Trimming left V 3 bases short and J 0 bases short, with 14 bases between. Germline values: CDR1 SGDLS, CDR2 YYNGEE. The CDR3 totals 16 residues.